Listed here are 15 T cell receptor beta chains from one sample, sequenced in a study of early T cells in non-severe SARS-CoV-2 infection. TCRdb re-analysed the 5' RACE reads in MiXCR, keeping a single row per CDR3 protein. This sample has 17,000 or so distinct CDR3 sequences, with about 5% found just once. The sample here was whole blood, taken at baseline. These receptors all stem from an adult who was a healthcare worker with PCR-confirmed SARS-CoV-2 infection or an uninfected control (not recorded which).

Many counts were recorded for this clonotype. The chain couples TRBV29-1 to TRBJ1-4; 9 nucleotides match TRBD1. Per germline, CDR1 SQVTM and CDR2 ANQGSEA. The J segment lost 6 bases and the V segment lost 7 bases, leaving 6 bases of the junction unmatched. CDR3 length equals 13 residues. The CDR3: CSATGTGYEKLFF. CDR3 DNA sequence: TGCAGCGCAACGGGGACAGGGTATGAAAAACTGTTTTTT.

This clonotype ranks as medium-sized. V usage is TRBV20-1 and J usage is TRBJ2-3; maybe TRBD2 (5 bases). Germline V gene lookup returns CDR1 DFQATT and CDR2 SNEGSKA (reference sequence). The CDR3 extends over 14 amino acids. V gave up 3 bases and J gave up 0 bases, with 10 bases separating them. The CDR3 here is CSARAEASTDTQYF. The CDR3 DNA is TGCAGTGCTAGGGCGGAGGCTAGCACAGATACGCAGTATTTT.

This clonotype came up many times. This chain links TRBV6-1 with TRBJ1-2; 7 bases agree with TRBD1. The CDR3 runs 14 residues. Germline loops: CDR1 MNHNS, CDR2 SASEGT. The ends lost 4 bases at V and 4 bases at J; junction bases unmatched: 6. CDR3 in DNA: TGTGCCAGCAGTGGCAAACAGGGGTTCTATGGCTACACCTTC. It yields the protein CASSGKQGFYGYTF.

This clonotype appeared many times. The chain carries TRBV4-2 and TRBJ2-1; D possibly corresponds to TRBD2 (5 bases). CDR3 length: 14 amino acids. V was shortened by 0 bases and J by 7 bases, with 10 bases between the two germline ends. In germline, CDR1 is LGHNA, CDR2 YNFKEQ. CDR3 DNA: TGTGCCAGCAGCCAAGATTTAGCGAGGAATGAGCAGTTCTTC. This codes for CASSQDLARNEQFF.

At least ten counts were recorded for this clonotype. V is TRBV5-1 and J is TRBJ2-3; unclear D gene. Trimming removed 0 bases from V and 2 bases from J, with 4 bases in between. The V gene's germline CDR1 is SGHRS and CDR2 YFSETQ. This CDR3 contains 13 residues. CDR3 sequence reads: CASSLVTTDTQYF. In DNA, the CDR3 is TGCGCCAGCAGCTTGGTTACCACAGATACGCAGTATTTT. The full variable domain, with the rest looked up from reference TRBV5-1 and TRBJ2-3, is KAGVTQTPRYLIKTRGQQVTLSCSPISGHRSVSWYQQTPGQGLQFLFEYFSETQRNKGNFPGRFSGRQFSNSRSEMNVSTLELGDSALYLCASSLVTTDTQYFGPGTRLTVL.

At least ten counts were recorded for this clonotype. The CDR3 loop reads CASSSLRGGDTQYF. In DNA form, the CDR3 reads TGTGCCAGCAGCTCTCTGCGGGGGGGAGATACGCAGTATTTT. The chain carries TRBV7-3 and TRBJ2-3; 9 bases agree with TRBD2. The V segment lost 4 bases and the J segment 5 bases; nucleotides outside the gene matches: 4. Germline assignment: CDR1 SGHTA and CDR2 FQGTGA. The CDR3 runs 14 residues.

This clonotype counts as medium-sized. The CDR3 loop reads CAWNGGMNTEAFF. The CDR3 DNA reads as TGTGCCTGGAATGGGGGCATGAACACTGAAGCTTTCTTT. J is TRBJ1-1 and V is TRBV30, with a weak D call TRBD1 (6 bases). Germline-derived CDR1 and CDR2 are GTSNPN and SVGIG (reference sequence). Trimming took 4 bases from V and 0 from J, leaving 9 bases between them. CDR3 length: 13 amino acids.

This clonotype was detected ten times or more. The chain employs TRBV11-2 and TRBJ1-1; 9 positions agree with TRBD1. Germline CDR1 is SGHAT and CDR2 is FQNNGV. V dropped 3 bases and J dropped 5; count of bases not matched to a gene: 7. CDR3 length: 15 residues. Here the CDR3 reads CASSFTGGIRTEAFF. DNA of the CDR3: TGTGCCAGCAGCTTTACAGGGGGCATTAGGACTGAAGCTTTCTTT.

This clonotype has ten or more counts. The chain carries TRBV6-5 and TRBJ1-2, with TRBD1 matching over 8 bases. CDR3 length equals 16 residues. The V gene end was trimmed by 5 bases and the J gene end by 3 bases; junction bases not matched to a gene: 11. Looked up from germline, CDR1 is MNHEY and CDR2 is SVGAGI. Written as DNA, the CDR3 is TGTGCCAGCAGTCGAACAGGGGGGGCAACCCACTATGGCTACACCTTC. Encoded protein: CASSRTGGATHYGYTF.

This clonotype came up a few times. The chain recombines TRBV6-6 with TRBJ2-2; D is unresolved. V shed 0 bases and J shed 2 bases, with 19 bases lying between them. There are 19 residues in the CDR3. Germline CDR1 and CDR2: MNHNY and SVGAGI (reference sequence). The CDR3 loop is CASSYSIDPSDVNTGELFF. In nucleotides, the CDR3 is TGTGCCAGCAGTTACTCGATAGACCCCTCCGATGTAAACACCGGGGAGCTGTTTTTT.

There are a few counts of this clonotype. The chain combines TRBV7-9 with TRBJ1-6; D remains ambiguous. The CDR3 is made up of 13 amino acids. V lost 1 base to trimming and J lost 10 bases, with 8 bases between them. Germline lookup yields CDR1 SEHNR and CDR2 FQNEAQ (reference sequence). CDR3 sequence reads: CASSLDIRSPLHF. DNA of the CDR3: TGTGCCAGCAGCTTAGACATAAGATCACCCCTCCACTTT. Based on the CDR3 plus reference TRBV7-9 and TRBJ1-6, the full variable domain is DTGVSQNPRHKITKRGQNVTFRCDPISEHNRLYWYRQTLGQGPEFLTYFQNEAQLEKSRLLSDRFSAERPKGSFSTLEIQRTEQGDSAMYLCASSLDIRSPLHFGNGTRLTVT.

There are many counts of this clonotype. Written as DNA, the CDR3 is TGCAGCGTTGAGACAGGGGGCTTTACTGAAGCTTTCTTT. Amino acids: CSVETGGFTEAFF. The V and J genes are TRBV29-1 and TRBJ1-1; TRBD1 matches 10 bases. The CDR3 sequence is 13 residues long. Germline CDR1 is SQVTM and CDR2 is ANQGSEA. V shed 3 bases and J 5 bases; nucleotides not matched to a gene: 3.

This clonotype has a count of ten or more. The chain recombines TRBV7-2 with TRBJ2-7; 7 nucleotides align to TRBD1. The CDR3 length is 14 residues. Germline V CDR1 and CDR2: SGHTA, FQGNSA. V was pared by 5 bases and J by 3 bases, with 7 bases of the junction left unmatched. CDR3 region: CASSPRDSLYEQYF. The CDR3 DNA is TGTGCCAGCAGCCCCCGGGACAGCCTCTACGAGCAGTACTTC.

This clonotype was seen at least ten times. The V call is TRBV4-2, the J call TRBJ2-1; D remains unclear. Trimming pared 0 bases from V and 9 bases from J, leaving 9 bases between. This CDR3 region has 13 residues. Germline lookup yields CDR1 LGHNA and CDR2 YNFKEQ. The CDR3 reads CASSQETTSEQFF. CDR3 nucleotide sequence: TGTGCCAGCAGCCAAGAAACTACGAGTGAGCAGTTCTTC.

There are many counts of this clonotype. The chain uses TRBV7-2 and TRBJ2-7; D remains ambiguous. The CDR3 loop spans 14 amino acids. The V end was cut by 3 bases, the J end by 0 bases, with 9 bases between. The germline V gene encodes CDR1 SGHTA and CDR2 FQGNSA. The CDR3 protein is CASSLVASSYEQYF. The CDR3 DNA is TGTGCCAGCAGCTTGGTCGCGAGCTCCTACGAGCAGTACTTC.